The 32 T cell receptor beta chains presented below share a single source sample, sequenced in a study of early T cells in non-severe SARS-CoV-2 infection. TCRdb re-analysed the 5' RACE reads in MiXCR, keeping a single row per CDR3 protein. The data hold tens of thousands of distinct CDR3 sequences, with under 15% observed a single time. The sequenced sample was whole blood. The origin of the receptors is an adult who was a healthcare worker with PCR-confirmed SARS-CoV-2 infection or an uninfected control (not recorded which).

Ten or more counts support this clonotype. The V and J genes are TRBV11-2 and TRBJ1-5, with TRBD1 matching over 7 bases. V trimming: 2 bases; J trimming: 1 base; junction bases outside the gene matches: 2. This CDR3 spans 15 amino acids. CDR1 is SGHAT and CDR2 is FQNNGV in the germline V gene. CDR3: CASSLQGQSNQPQHF. The DNA of the CDR3 is TGTGCCAGCAGCTTACAGGGACAGAGCAATCAGCCCCAGCATTTT.

Only a few counts were recorded for this clonotype. The chain employs TRBV20-1 and TRBJ1-5; D is ambiguous. Germline CDR1 DFQATT, CDR2 SNEGSKA (reference sequence). The CDR3 sequence is 14 residues long. The ends were cut back, 4 bases at V and 5 bases at J, with 15 bases in the middle. The CDR3 loop is CSAMEAQEHQPQHF. As DNA, the CDR3 is TGCAGTGCTATGGAAGCCCAGGAGCATCAGCCCCAGCATTTT.

The sample holds many counts of this clonotype. This chain joins TRBV9 and TRBJ1-3, with D possibly matching TRBD1 (5 bases). The CDR3 is made up of 16 amino acids. V dropped 4 bases and J dropped 0 bases, with 14 bases sitting between them. Germline CDR1 and CDR2: SGDLS and YYNGEE. CDR3 region: CASSQNQGNSGNTIYF. The CDR3 DNA follows: TGTGCCAGCAGCCAGAACCAGGGCAACTCTGGAAACACCATATATTTT. Supplemented by reference TRBV9 and TRBJ1-3, the full variable domain reads DSGVTQTPKHLITATGQRVTLRCSPRSGDLSVYWYQQSLDQGLQFLIQYYNGEERAKGNILERFSAQQFPDLHSELNLSSLELGDSALYFCASSQNQGNSGNTIYFGEGSWLTVV.

This clonotype was observed a single time. The rearrangement joins TRBV28 to TRBJ2-1; TRBD1 matches at 7 bases. Trimming took 4 bases from V and 0 from J; bases not matched to a gene: 9. This CDR3 region has 17 residues. The germline V gene has CDR1 MDHEN and CDR2 SYDVKM. The CDR3 DNA sequence: TGTGCCAGCAGTTCACCGCCGACAGGGAACTCCTACAATGAGCAGTTCTTC. Amino acid sequence: CASSSPPTGNSYNEQFF.

This clonotype was observed at least ten times. The V and J genes are TRBV29-1 and TRBJ2-7; tentatively, D is TRBD1 or TRBD2 (6 bases each). This CDR3 has 13 amino acids. Germline V lookup: CDR1 SQVTM, CDR2 ANQGSEA. Trimming removed 0 bases at V and 5 bases at J, with 11 bases between. The CDR3 loop reads CSVEEGGRNEQYF. In nucleotides, the CDR3 is TGCAGCGTTGAAGAGGGGGGCCGTAACGAGCAGTACTTC.

This clonotype was seen more than once but under ten times. The gene calls are TRBV24-1 and TRBJ2-1; D perhaps matches TRBD1 (5 bases). Deletions cut 6 bases from V and 9 bases from J, with 14 bases between. Germline V gene data show CDR1 as KGHDR and CDR2 as SFDVKD. The CDR3 is made up of 13 amino acids. CDR3 residues: CATSRRDPLEQFF. CDR3 coding DNA: TGTGCCACCAGTCGCAGGGATCCCCTTGAGCAGTTCTTC.

The rearrangement links TRBV20-1 to TRBJ1-4; D gene uncertain. The CDR3 runs to 14 residues. Germline CDR1 DFQATT, CDR2 SNEGSKA (reference sequence). The ends were cut back, 4 bases at V and 0 bases at J, with 9 bases in the middle. CDR3 protein: CSATSVATNEKLFF. The CDR3 bases are TGCAGTGCTACTTCAGTAGCAACTAATGAAAAACTGTTTTTT.

This clonotype showed up many times. The chain combines TRBV28 with TRBJ1-5; D ambiguous. Trimming took 4 bases from V and 7 from J, leaving 5 bases between them. CDR1 and CDR2 from the germline V gene are MDHEN and SYDVKM. The CDR3 runs 11 residues. CDR3 nucleotides: TGTGCCAGCAGTTCGTCCCAGCCCCAGCATTTT. This sequence encodes CASSSSQPQHF.

This clonotype was detected a few times. The chain couples TRBV7-8 to TRBJ2-5; D unclear. From germline, CDR1 is SGHVS and CDR2 FQNEAQ. V was shortened by 2 bases and J by 1 base, with 14 bases between the two germline ends. This CDR3 region has 16 residues. The CDR3 is CASSLNLRILQETQYF. CDR3 DNA sequence: TGTGCCAGCAGCTTAAATCTCCGCATCCTCCAAGAGACCCAGTACTTC.

This clonotype was seen repeatedly, ten times or more. The rearrangement uses TRBV27 and TRBJ2-7; 8 bases map to TRBD1. The V gene end was trimmed by 2 bases and the J gene end by 2 bases; junction bases not matched to a gene: 5. The CDR3 has 15 amino acids. The germline V gene encodes CDR1 MNHEY and CDR2 SMNVEV (reference sequence). This CDR3 reads CASSLIGDRTYEQYF. CDR3 nucleotide sequence: TGTGCCAGCAGTTTAATAGGGGACAGGACCTACGAGCAGTACTTC.

This clonotype has a count of ten or more. The chain has TRBV12-3 or TRBV12-4 and TRBJ1-1; D remains ambiguous. This CDR3 contains 13 residues. V gave up 6 bases and J gave up 6 bases, with 14 bases separating them. The DNA for the CDR3 is TGTGCCAGCAGGTCCCAAGGAATCTCTGAAGCTTTCTTT. Translating it yields CASRSQGISEAFF.

This clonotype was detected many times. This chain links TRBV7-9 with TRBJ1-1; D uncertain. V lost 4 bases and J lost 0, with 9 bases in between. This CDR3 spans 14 amino acids. Looked up from germline, CDR1 is SEHNR and CDR2 is FQNEAQ (reference sequence). In DNA form, the CDR3 reads TGTGCCAGCAGCTCCGGGTTCTTGAACACTGAAGCTTTCTTT. Protein: CASSSGFLNTEAFF.

This clonotype was counted at least ten times. This chain links TRBV20-1 with TRBJ1-1; D is perhaps TRBD1 (6 bases). The CDR3 has 14 residues. CDR1 and CDR2 from the germline V gene are DFQATT and SNEGSKA (reference sequence). V dropped 6 bases and J dropped 1 base, with 15 bases sitting between them. The CDR3 bases are TGCAGTGCGTGGCCCGAACAGGGGAACACTGAAGCTTTCTTT. It translates to CSAWPEQGNTEAFF.

This clonotype showed up many times. The chain couples TRBV24-1 to TRBJ2-1; 10 positions match TRBD2. Trimming took 5 bases from V and 6 from J; bases not matched to a gene: 6. Germline CDR1 KGHDR, CDR2 SFDVKD. CDR3 size: 15 residues. CDR3 sequence reads: CATSARTSGFNEQFF. DNA for the CDR3: TGTGCCACCAGTGCCCGGACTAGCGGATTCAATGAGCAGTTCTTC.

This clonotype was picked up a small number of times. V usage is TRBV12-3 or TRBV12-4 and J usage is TRBJ1-6; 8 nucleotides align to TRBD1. Trimming at V came to 6 bases and at J to 8 bases, leaving 6 bases not matched to a gene. There are 14 residues in the CDR3. The CDR3 spells CASSTGTGDSPLHF. Here the CDR3 DNA reads TGTGCCAGCAGCACCGGGACAGGCGATTCACCCCTCCACTTT.

The chain is built from TRBV5-4 and TRBJ1-2, with 8 bases aligning to TRBD1. Trimming removed 0 bases from V and 2 bases from J; junction bases left unmatched: 3. CDR3 length: 15 amino acids. CDR1 and CDR2 from the germline V gene are SGHNT and YYREEE (reference sequence). CDR3 sequence: CASSLAGQDNYGYTF. CDR3 in DNA: TGTGCCAGCAGCTTGGCGGGACAGGACAACTATGGCTACACCTTC.

This clonotype was seen more than once but under ten times. The chain combines TRBV18 with TRBJ1-2; no definite D call. Germline values: CDR1 KGHSH, CDR2 LQKENI. The CDR3 consists of 13 residues. Between the trimmed V and J ends, which lost 1 base and 5 bases, there was a span of 8 bases. The CDR3 here is CASSPLHLYGYTF. The CDR3 DNA reads as TGTGCCAGCTCACCACTCCATTTGTATGGCTACACCTTC.

This clonotype was recorded at least ten times. The chain uses TRBV3-1 and TRBJ2-1; 8 positions match TRBD2. Germline lookup yields CDR1 LGHDT and CDR2 YNNKEL (reference sequence). Trimming took 1 base from V and 5 from J; bases not matched to a gene: 13. The CDR3 runs to 18 residues. The CDR3 coding sequence is TGTGCCAGCAGCCAAGGAAAGCGGGGGCTAGATGTGGACAATGAGCAGTTCTTC. Protein sequence: CASSQGKRGLDVDNEQFF.

This clonotype has at least ten counts. This chain uses TRBV28 with TRBJ2-5, with D hard to call. Trimming stripped 8 bases from V and 5 bases from J, with 12 bases between. CDR3 length: 12 residues. Germline-derived CDR1 and CDR2 are MDHEN and SYDVKM. Written as DNA, the CDR3 is TGTGCCAGCCTGCGGCAAGCGGAGACCCAGTACTTC. This sequence encodes CASLRQAETQYF.

CDR3 amino acids: CASSLRLSVTYGYTF. In DNA, the CDR3 is TGTGCCAGCAGTTTACGGCTGTCAGTTACCTATGGCTACACCTTC. This chain links TRBV12-3 or TRBV12-4 with TRBJ1-2; unclear D gene. V was shortened by 2 bases and J by 4 bases, with 14 bases between the two germline ends. CDR3 length: 15 residues.

This clonotype has at least ten counts. The rearrangement links TRBV7-9 to TRBJ2-1; TRBD1 matches 9 bases. V shed 4 bases, J shed 8 bases, and the junction held 9 bases outside the gene matches. This CDR3 is 15 amino acids long. From germline, CDR1 is SEHNR and CDR2 FQNEAQ (reference sequence). The CDR3 is CASSSRRDRAHEQFF. CDR3 in DNA: TGTGCCAGCAGCTCGAGACGGGACAGGGCCCATGAGCAGTTCTTC.

At least ten counts were recorded for this clonotype. This chain uses TRBV6-1 with TRBJ1-3; D may be TRBD1 (5 bases). V dropped 5 bases and J dropped 1 base, with 6 bases sitting between them. Looked up from germline, CDR1 is MNHNS and CDR2 is SASEGT. The CDR3 contains 13 residues. Written as DNA, the CDR3 is TGTGCCAGCAGTTCAGGGTCTGGAAACACCATATATTTT. Residues: CASSSGSGNTIYF.

This clonotype was observed many times. The chain recombines TRBV27 with TRBJ1-5, with a weak D call TRBD1 (6 bases). The germline V gene encodes CDR1 MNHEY and CDR2 SMNVEV (reference sequence). V lost 6 bases and J 2 bases, leaving 14 bases between the germline ends. This CDR3 is built from 15 residues. Written as DNA, the CDR3 is TGTGCCAGCAGCCCGGGGGCCAGGGGCAATCAGCCCCAGCATTTT. Translation gives CASSPGARGNQPQHF.

There are many counts of this clonotype. The V call is TRBV12-3 or TRBV12-4, the J call TRBJ2-2; TRBD2 aligns across 15 bases. V was clipped by 3 bases and J by 0 bases; unmatched bases: 5. The CDR3 runs to 19 residues. The DNA for the CDR3 is TGTGCCAGCAGTTTTGGGACTAGCGGGAGGCTCGCGAACACCGGGGAGCTGTTTTTT. Translation: CASSFGTSGRLANTGELFF.

The rearrangement joins TRBV5-1 to TRBJ2-1; D is ambiguous. V lost 0 bases, J lost 5 bases, and 6 bases lay in between. CDR1 is SGHRS and CDR2 is YFSETQ in the germline V gene. The CDR3 loop spans 13 amino acids. Here the CDR3 DNA reads TGCGCCAGCAGCTTGGCCACCGACAATGAGCAGTTCTTC. Its translation: CASSLATDNEQFF.

This clonotype was detected many times. The chain joins TRBV5-4 to TRBJ1-2, with D unclear. V lost 1 base, J lost 0 bases, and 10 bases lay in between. The germline gives CDR1 SGHNT, CDR2 YYREEE (reference sequence). The CDR3 runs 15 residues. This CDR3 is CASSLRQATNYGYTF. The DNA for the CDR3 is TGTGCCAGCAGCTTGCGCCAGGCAACTAACTATGGCTACACCTTC.

This clonotype was observed a few times. The chain employs TRBV10-2 and TRBJ2-3; D ambiguous. Deletions cut 5 bases from V and 4 bases from J, with 10 bases between. CDR1 is WSHSY, CDR2 SAAADI, per germline. CDR3 length equals 13 residues. The CDR3 region is CASSNLGADTQYF. The CDR3 nucleotides read TGCGCCAGCAGTAACTTAGGTGCAGATACGCAGTATTTT.

On this clonotype itself: Its ends do not fully match the called genes, so a read error is possible. The chain uses TRBV29-1 and TRBJ1-1; D is unclear. Germline V gives CDR1 SQVTM, CDR2 ANQGSEA. CDR3 length equals 11 residues. The CDR3 bases are TGCAGCGTTGTTCATAACAGTGAAGCTTTCTTT. This encodes CSVVHNSEAFF. Variable domain in full (rest from reference TRBV29-1 and TRBJ1-1): SAVISQKPSRDICQRGTSLTIQCQVDSQVTMMFWYRQQPGQSLTLIATANQGSEATYESGFVIDKFPISRPNLTFSTLTVSNMSPEDSSIYLCSVVHNSEAFFGQGTRLTVV.

This clonotype was picked up many times. V and J are TRBV12-3 or TRBV12-4 and TRBJ1-5; D is unclear. Trimming cost V 6 bases and J 3 bases, with 9 bases left between them. The CDR3 sequence is 13 residues long. For the CDR3, the DNA is TGTGCCAGCAGCTTCGGACTCAATCAGCCCCAGCATTTT. This translates into CASSFGLNQPQHF.

This sequence joins TRBV30 and TRBJ2-7; 7 bases align to TRBD2. The CDR3 loop spans 15 amino acids. The junction had 10 bases not matched to a gene; V was cut back by 0 bases and J by 5 bases. Per the germline V gene, CDR1 is GTSNPN and CDR2 is SVGIG (reference sequence). DNA of the CDR3: TGTGCCTGGAGTGTATGGGGAGGGGATGGGAACGAGCAGTACTTC. Its translation is CAWSVWGGDGNEQYF.

This clonotype was seen many times. The chain uses TRBV20-1 and TRBJ2-5; D perhaps matches TRBD2 (5 bases). V was clipped by 3 bases and J by 5 bases, with 13 bases between them. Germline V CDR1 and CDR2: DFQATT, SNEGSKA (reference sequence). The CDR3 has 13 amino acids. The CDR3 DNA follows: TGCAGTGCTAGGAGGGTCGGGGAGGAGACCCAGTACTTC. Translated, it gives CSARRVGEETQYF.

This clonotype has at least ten counts. The chain carries TRBV4-2 and TRBJ1-6, with no clear D. CDR3 size: 15 residues. The germline CDR1 and CDR2 sequences are LGHNA and YNFKEQ. Trimming took 0 bases from V and 7 from J, leaving 10 bases between them. In nucleotides, the CDR3 is TGTGCCAGCAGCCAAGATCATAACGGGAATTCACCCCTCCACTTT. Residues: CASSQDHNGNSPLHF.